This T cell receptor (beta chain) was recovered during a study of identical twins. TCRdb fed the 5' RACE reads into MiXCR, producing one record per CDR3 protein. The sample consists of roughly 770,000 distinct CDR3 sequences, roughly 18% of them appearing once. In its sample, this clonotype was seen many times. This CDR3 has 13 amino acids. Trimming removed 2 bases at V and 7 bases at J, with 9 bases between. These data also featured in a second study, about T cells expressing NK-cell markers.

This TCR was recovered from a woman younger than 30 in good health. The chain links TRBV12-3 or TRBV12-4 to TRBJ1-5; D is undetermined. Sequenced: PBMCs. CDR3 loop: CASSLIGKQPQHF. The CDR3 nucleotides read TGTGCCAGCAGTTTAATTGGGAAACAGCCCCAGCATTTT.